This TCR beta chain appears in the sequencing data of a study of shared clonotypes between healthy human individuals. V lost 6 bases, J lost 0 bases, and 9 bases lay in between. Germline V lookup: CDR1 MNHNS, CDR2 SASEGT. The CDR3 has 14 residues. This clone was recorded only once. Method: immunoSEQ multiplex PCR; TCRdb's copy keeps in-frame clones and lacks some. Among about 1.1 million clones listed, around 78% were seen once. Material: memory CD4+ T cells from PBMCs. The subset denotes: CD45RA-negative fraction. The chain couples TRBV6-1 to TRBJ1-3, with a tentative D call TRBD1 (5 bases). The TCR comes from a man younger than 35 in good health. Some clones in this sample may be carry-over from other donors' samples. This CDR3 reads CASRRDLSGNTIYF. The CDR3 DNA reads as TGTGCCAGCAGGAGGGACCTCTCTGGAAACACCATATATTTT.